The 30 T cell receptor beta chains presented below share a single source sample, sequenced in a study of T cells in localized non-small cell lung cancer. Profiling relied on immunoSEQ multiplex PCR, and the TCRdb table lists in-frame clones only, not all of them. The data hold under 25,000 clones, with around 90% observed a single time. Source: peripheral blood, taken before any cancer treatment. The receptors here all came from a man aged 35 to 69 with stage I squamous cell lung carcinoma.

The chain combines TRBV6-6 with TRBJ1-1, with 7 bases that match TRBD1. V lost 2 bases to trimming and J lost 1 base; unmatched junction nucleotides: 1. CDR3 length: 14 amino acids. The germline CDR1 and CDR2 sequences are MNHNY and SVGAGI (reference sequence). CDR3 nucleotides: TGTGCCAGCAGTTACGGACAGGCGAACACTGAAGCTTTCTTT. Translation gives CASSYGQANTEAFF.

V is TRBV7-9 and J is TRBJ1-1; 10 nucleotides agree with TRBD1. The CDR3 totals 14 residues. In germline, CDR1 is SEHNR, CDR2 FQNEAQ (reference sequence). The V segment lost 5 bases and the J segment 6 bases; nucleotides outside the gene matches: 6. The CDR3 reads CASSMGQGIAEAFF. DNA for the CDR3: TGTGCCAGCAGCATGGGACAGGGGATCGCTGAAGCTTTCTTT.

The genes are TRBV6-1 and TRBJ2-7, with no clear D. Germline values: CDR1 MNHNS, CDR2 SASEGT. V lost 6 bases and J 4 bases, leaving 19 bases between the germline ends. This CDR3 contains 15 residues. For the CDR3, the DNA is TGTGCCAGCAGCGCCGGGCCGACCATCAATTACGAGCAGTACTTC. This codes for CASSAGPTINYEQYF.

The chain uses TRBV6-1 and TRBJ2-3, with 7 bases matching TRBD1. The germline V gene encodes CDR1 MNHNS and CDR2 SASEGT. The CDR3 has 15 residues. J gave up 0 bases and V 9 bases, and 9 bases lay outside the gene matches. This CDR3 is CASSPDRDSTDTQYF. The CDR3 bases are TGTGCCAGTTCTCCAGACAGGGATAGCACAGATACGCAGTATTTT.

This chain joins TRBV7-3 and TRBJ1-2, with D perhaps TRBD1 (5 bases). This CDR3 region has 13 residues. With 3 bases removed from V and 5 bases from J, the gap between germline ends came to 10 bases. Per the germline V gene, CDR1 is SGHTA and CDR2 is FQGTGA. The CDR3 reads CASSLAGRYGYTF. The CDR3 region has the DNA TGTGCCAGCAGCTTGGCAGGGAGATATGGCTACACCTTC.

This rearrangement joins TRBV18 to TRBJ2-1; the match to TRBD2 covers 8 bases. The V gene's germline CDR1 is KGHSH and CDR2 LQKENI. This CDR3 has 16 residues. V shed 3 bases, J shed 6 bases, and the junction held 10 bases outside the gene matches. DNA for the CDR3: TGTGCCAGCTCACCGAACGTTATAGCGGGGAGCAATGAGCAGTTCTTC. Amino acids: CASSPNVIAGSNEQFF.

The chain carries TRBV5-4 and TRBJ2-2; 7 bases are shared with TRBD1. The CDR3 is 14 amino acids. The germline V gene has CDR1 SGHNT and CDR2 YYREEE (reference sequence). V lost 5 bases to trimming and J lost 9 bases; unmatched junction nucleotides: 10. This CDR3 is CASRPGTVERELFF. The DNA of the CDR3 is TGTGCCAGCAGACCGGGGACAGTTGAGAGGGAGCTGTTTTTT.

The table lists this clone with a few counts. The gene calls are TRBV7-8 and TRBJ2-7, with 8 bases matching TRBD2. CDR1 SGHVS and CDR2 FQNEAQ come from the germline V gene. The CDR3 sequence is 13 residues long. After removal of 6 bases from V and 2 bases from J, the junction contained 3 bases not matched to a gene. CDR3: CASRVAGTYEQYF. CDR3 in DNA: TGTGCCAGCAGGGTAGCGGGGACCTACGAGCAGTACTTC.

The genes are TRBV27 and TRBJ2-1, with TRBD2 identical over 13 bases. The V segment lost 10 bases and the J segment 4 bases; nucleotides outside the gene matches: 19. Germline V gene lookup returns CDR1 MNHEY and CDR2 SMNVEV (reference sequence). The CDR3 spans 19 residues. CDR3 bases: TGTGCCACCTCAGCCCGGGTACTCTTACTAGCGGGGGGGTACAATGAGCAGTTCTTC. It encodes CATSARVLLLAGGYNEQFF.

The chain has TRBV7-2 and TRBJ2-7; 7 bases match TRBD1. Germline V CDR1 and CDR2: SGHTA, FQGNSA. Losses at the gene ends were 6 bases for V and 6 bases for J; bases not matched to a gene: 11. This CDR3 comprises 14 residues. The CDR3 is CASSPTRDSGEQYF. The CDR3 DNA reads TGTGCCAGCAGTCCTACGAGGGACAGTGGCGAGCAGTACTTC.

The chain is built from TRBV10-2 and TRBJ1-2, with TRBD1 identical over 8 bases. Trimming at V came to 3 bases and at J to 3 bases, leaving 12 bases not matched to a gene. The CDR3 has 17 amino acids. Germline CDR1 WSHSY, CDR2 SAAADI. In DNA form, the CDR3 reads TGCGCCAGCAGTGACTTCCCCCCAGGGGGCGCTGACTATGGCTACACCTTC. Translating it yields CASSDFPPGGADYGYTF.

The chain combines TRBV27 with TRBJ2-3; maybe TRBD1 (6 bases). The V gene lost 5 bases and the J gene lost 5 bases, with 26 bases spanning the gap. The CDR3 spans 18 residues. CDR1 and CDR2 from the germline V gene are MNHEY and SMNVEV (reference sequence). CDR3 sequence reads: CASSPPSLGGQLKDTQYF. The CDR3 bases are TGTGCCAGCAGTCCCCCTTCGCTAGGCGGACAGCTGAAAGATACGCAGTATTTT.

The J gene is TRBJ1-1, the V gene TRBV6-5; 8 nucleotides agree with TRBD1. In germline, CDR1 is MNHEY, CDR2 SVGAGI. V dropped 5 bases and J dropped 3; count of bases not matched to a gene: 5. CDR3 size: 14 residues. The CDR3 nucleotides read TGTGCCAGCAGTCCAACAGGGGGGGACACTGAAGCTTTCTTT. Amino acid sequence: CASSPTGGDTEAFF.

Written as DNA, the CDR3 is TGTGCCAGCAGCGTAGATCGGGATCTTAACTATGGCTACACCTTC. Its protein is CASSVDRDLNYGYTF. The chain couples TRBV9 to TRBJ1-2; unclear D gene. With 0 bases removed from V and 1 base from J, the gap between germline ends came to 10 bases. This CDR3 comprises 15 residues. The germline V gene encodes CDR1 SGDLS and CDR2 YYNGEE.

The V gene is TRBV7-2, the J gene TRBJ2-3; the D is unclear. Germline V lookup: CDR1 SGHTA, CDR2 FQGNSA. Trimming removed 1 base from V and 7 bases from J, with 6 bases in between. This CDR3 spans 12 amino acids. In DNA, the CDR3 is TGTGCCAGCAGCTTAGTTACGAATACGCAGTATTTT. This sequence encodes CASSLVTNTQYF.

The gene calls are TRBV10-3 and TRBJ2-3; 9 bases line up with TRBD1. With V trimmed by 9 bases and J by 1 base, 8 bases remained unmatched. This CDR3 comprises 15 residues. CDR1 is ENHRY, CDR2 SYGVKD, per germline. The CDR3 region has the DNA TGTGCCATTACAACAGGGGGCTGGGGCACAGATACGCAGTATTTT. Translation gives CAITTGGWGTDTQYF.

The rearrangement uses TRBV18 and TRBJ2-7, with D perhaps matching TRBD1 (7 bases). The germline V gene has CDR1 KGHSH and CDR2 LQKENI. Trimming took off 6 bases at V and 6 bases at J, with 15 bases between the two ends. The CDR3 contains 13 residues. The CDR3 reads CASSRGTVGEQYF. In nucleotides, the CDR3 is TGTGCCAGCTCTCGCGGGACAGTTGGCGAGCAGTACTTC. The full variable domain, with the rest looked up from reference TRBV18 and TRBJ2-7, is NAGVMQNPRHLVRRRGQEARLRCSPMKGHSHVYWYRQLPEEGLKFMVYLQKENIIDESGMPKERFSAEFPKEGPSILRIQQVVRGDSAAYFCASSRGTVGEQYFGPGTRLTVT.

This clone was picked up a small number of times. The genes are TRBV20-1 and TRBJ1-1; D is unresolved. Germline V CDR1 and CDR2: DFQATT, SNEGSKA (reference sequence). This CDR3 has 11 residues. Trimming left V 3 bases short and J 5 bases short, with 7 bases between. The CDR3 DNA reads as TGCAGTGCTAGGGAAGGGACTGAAGCTTTCTTT. Its protein product is CSAREGTEAFF.

The genes are TRBV30 and TRBJ1-2; TRBD1 matches at 8 bases. V was pared by 1 base and J by 3 bases, with 19 bases of the junction left unmatched. CDR1 and CDR2 (germline): GTSNPN, SVGIG (reference sequence). This CDR3 is 19 amino acids long. CDR3 loop: CAWSGRTGRKSEGDYGYTF. The CDR3, as DNA: TGTGCCTGGAGTGGAAGGACAGGGAGAAAGTCAGAAGGGGACTATGGCTACACCTTC.

This clone was detected a few times. V and J are TRBV5-4 and TRBJ1-3; perhaps TRBD1 as D (6 bases). The V end lost 3 bases, the J end lost 0 bases, and 13 bases lay between the germline ends. This CDR3 is 16 amino acids long. Germline CDR1 is SGHNT and CDR2 is YYREEE (reference sequence). DNA of the CDR3: TGTGCCAGCAGCTATTCAGGGGTTATCTCTGGAAACACCATATATTTT. This gives the protein CASSYSGVISGNTIYF.

This clone was seen only once. This chain links TRBV29-1 with TRBJ2-5; D is perhaps TRBD2 (7 bases). V lost 2 bases to trimming and J lost 5 bases, with 30 bases between them. The CDR3 is 19 amino acids. Germline lookup yields CDR1 SQVTM and CDR2 ANQGSEA. The CDR3 region has the DNA TGCAGCGTTGAACACCCCCATCCCCTGAACGGGGGGCTGGTGGAGACCCAGTACTTC. It translates to CSVEHPHPLNGGLVETQYF. Full variable domain (rest looked up from reference TRBV29-1 and TRBJ2-5): SAVISQKPSRDICQRGTSLTIQCQVDSQVTMMFWYRQQPGQSLTLIATANQGSEATYESGFVIDKFPISRPNLTFSTLTVSNMSPEDSSIYLCSVEHPHPLNGGLVETQYFGPGTRLLVL.

This chain uses TRBV9 with TRBJ2-1; D perhaps matches TRBD1 (5 bases). Between the trimmed V and J ends, which lost 4 bases and 10 bases, there was a span of 12 bases. Germline lookup yields CDR1 SGDLS and CDR2 YYNGEE. The CDR3 sequence is 12 residues long. The CDR3 bases are TGTGCCAGCAGCACGTGGAAGGGGGAGCAGTTCTTC. This encodes CASSTWKGEQFF.

The chain links TRBV5-1 to TRBJ2-7; D gene uncertain. Trimming took 5 bases from V and 7 from J, leaving 19 bases between them. Germline V gene data show CDR1 as SGHRS and CDR2 as YFSETQ. This CDR3 is built from 14 residues. CDR3 coding DNA: TGCGCCAGCAGATACTCATGGGTGGTATGGGAGCAGTACTTC. This sequence encodes CASRYSWVVWEQYF.

The chain is built from TRBV7-9 and TRBJ2-7; weak D call: TRBD1 (6 bases). V gave up 1 base and J gave up 5 bases, with 9 bases separating them. CDR3 length equals 13 residues. The germline CDR1 and CDR2 sequences are SEHNR and FQNEAQ (reference sequence). CDR3: CASSLDRVNEQYF. Here the CDR3 DNA reads TGTGCCAGCAGCTTAGACAGGGTCAACGAGCAGTACTTC. The entire variable domain, with the rest obtained from reference TRBV7-9 and TRBJ2-7, is as follows: DTGVSQNPRHKITKRGQNVTFRCDPISEHNRLYWYRQTLGQGPEFLTYFQNEAQLEKSRLLSDRFSAERPKGSFSTLEIQRTEQGDSAMYLCASSLDRVNEQYFGPGTRLTVT.

J is TRBJ1-2 and V is TRBV2; no definite D call. The CDR3 length is 14 residues. Per germline, CDR1 SNHLY and CDR2 FYNNEI. V lost 1 base and J lost 4, with 10 bases in between. CDR3 bases: TGTGCCAGCAGTGAAGAGGAGGGTACCTATGGCTACACCTTC. Protein sequence: CASSEEEGTYGYTF. Complete variable domain (other parts from reference TRBV2 and TRBJ1-2): EPEVTQTPSHQVTQMGQEVILRCVPISNHLYFYWYRQILGQKVEFLVSFYNNEISEKSEIFDDQFSVERPDGSNFTLKIRSTKLEDSAMYFCASSEEEGTYGYTFGSGTRLTVV.

The genes are TRBV30 and TRBJ2-3, with D perhaps matching TRBD1 or TRBD2 (6 bases each). The CDR3 contains 15 residues. Germline V CDR1 and CDR2: GTSNPN, SVGIG (reference sequence). Trimming took 3 bases from V and 2 from J, leaving 15 bases between them. CDR3 nucleotides: TGTGCCTGGAGAAGGATGGGGGGCGACACAGATACGCAGTATTTT. It codes for CAWRRMGGDTDTQYF.

This clone was found a few times. V is TRBV10-3 and J is TRBJ2-7; unclear D gene. The CDR3 spans 13 residues. V was pared by 0 bases and J by 0 bases, with 3 bases between. Germline-derived CDR1 and CDR2 are ENHRY and SYGVKD. The CDR3 protein is CAISESFSYEQYF. As DNA, the CDR3 is TGTGCCATCAGTGAGTCGTTCTCCTACGAGCAGTACTTC.

The V and J genes are TRBV28 and TRBJ1-6, with TRBD1 matching over 9 bases. Germline V gene data show CDR1 as MDHEN and CDR2 as SYDVKM. With V trimmed by 0 bases and J by 9 bases, 3 bases remained unmatched. This CDR3 comprises 15 residues. The CDR3 here is CASSLWRTGVSPLHF. The CDR3 nucleotides are TGTGCCAGCAGTTTATGGCGGACAGGGGTTTCACCCCTCCACTTT.

V and J are TRBV9 and TRBJ2-1; D unclear. Per germline, CDR1 SGDLS and CDR2 YYNGEE. The CDR3 runs 12 residues. V shed 0 bases and J shed 5 bases, with 3 bases lying between them. The CDR3 sequence is CASSVDNNEQFF. DNA for the CDR3: TGTGCCAGCAGCGTAGATAACAATGAGCAGTTCTTC.

The chain joins TRBV4-3 to TRBJ1-3, with D maybe TRBD1 (6 bases). The CDR3 is 17 amino acids. V lost 2 bases to trimming and J lost 3 bases, with 17 bases between them. Germline assignment: CDR1 LGHNA and CDR2 YSLEER. CDR3 DNA: TGCGCCAGCAGCCAACATCTGGGGGGGGCGGTTGGAAACACCATATATTTT. This encodes CASSQHLGGAVGNTIYF.